This T cell receptor beta chain emerged from a study of T cell responses to AZD1222 COVID-19 vaccine (dated by TCRdb to the early 2020s). Regarding the study in general: TCR sequencing covered 233 trial participants: approximately 200 given two doses of AZD1222 and about 26 given two doses of MenACWY control vaccine. Trial participants were enrolled by age into 18-55, 56-69 and 70-plus year subgroups, with approximately 160, 26 and 62 TCR-sequenced participants respectively.

The label giving this sample's time point can be read as: about 28 days (+/-7) after the second vaccine dose. AZD1222 recipients given second doses at about 4 weeks or at about 12 weeks were pooled, since spike-specific TCR depth and breadth were not found to differ between the two schedules. Vaccinee samples came from UK trials COV001 and COV002, including a single-blind randomized controlled phase 2/3 trial of AZD1222 (ChAdOx1 nCoV-19) in healthy adults. For TCRbeta chain sequencing, PBMC samples from trial participants were taken at day 0 and at day 28 after the second dose. The CDR1 and CDR2 encoded by the germline V gene (reference sequence) are SEHNR and FQNEAQ. Including cysteine and phenylalanine, the CDR3 has 15 amino acids. Here the CDR3 DNA is all that survives: 45 bases in frame from base 1. Cut back by 1 base and 8 bases, the V and J ends lie 15 bases apart. As regards this clone: The clone's antigen remains unknown. It has no much larger one-base neighbor in the sample; base qualities were not kept.

Study-level results and caveats: In the small 56-69-year group, the increase in depth fell short of significance, most likely because of low power. Participants were mostly white British, with more females than males. The authors suggested clonal diversity may have been underestimated. Because no day 14 peak-response samples were available, repertoires were characterized only after the peak T cell response. After two AZD1222 doses, spike-specific TCR breadth and depth were significantly higher than at day 0 and than in MenACWY recipients. Only a handful of AZD1222 recipients were SARS-CoV-2 seropositive at baseline, limiting conclusions about previously exposed vaccinees. Nearly half of unique spike-specific TCRs reportedly recognized epitopes outside regions mutated in the B.1.351 and B.1.1.7 variants. The vaccine-associated CD4 TCRs covered the entire spike protein, and the dominant responses fell in regions 160-218 and 743-854.

The CDR3 regions of human TCRbeta chains were subjected to immunosequencing. In the source study's methods: TCRs in the repertoires were compared against a reference library of SARS-CoV-2-specific TCRs that had been generated with the MIRA antigen-specificity platform. Breadth was defined as the fraction of unique TCRs that were SARS-CoV-2-associated. Depth was defined as the fraction of total T cells that were SARS-CoV-2-associated. Using the MIRA data, each spike-specific TCR was assigned both to the spike region to which the TCR was reactive and to a CD4 or CD8 class. Log10-transformed breadth and depth values were compared by one-way ANOVA with Sidak's multiple comparisons tests. TCRdb took this table from immuneACCESS and kept in-frame rearrangements with V and J called. Such tables lack part of the clones; where checked against another copy, unresolved V genes explain under half of the gap, and the rest is unexplained. V and J calls and clone size are copied from that table; D and trimming were computed from the DNA. Across this sample there are around 190,000 clones, with approximately 94% seen only once. The biggest ten clones account for more than 1.5% of the sample.

This clonotype originated in an adult who received the AZD1222 COVID-19 vaccine. The material sequenced was peripheral blood, taken 28 days after the second AZD1222 dose. This chain is built from TRBV7-9 and TRBJ2-1; the D region possibly corresponds to TRBD2 (5 bases align). The CDR3 amino acid sequence is: CASSLGYMDFDEQFF. The DNA sequence is as follows: TGTGCCAGCAGCTTAGGGTATATGGACTTCGATGAGCAGTTCTTC.